What follows are 21 T cell receptor beta chains derived from one specimen sequenced in a study of blood T cell repertoires in COVID-19. Produced via immunoSEQ multiplex PCR; TCRdb's table is partial and in-frame only. The table shows about 410,000 clones, with 86% occurring only once. Specimen: peripheral blood. Receptors originate from a woman aged 25 to 39 with active or convalescent COVID-19.

The rearrangement links TRBV5-4 to TRBJ1-2; D may be TRBD1 (5 bases). This CDR3 contains 15 residues. V lost 4 bases, J lost 6 bases, and 19 bases lay in between. The V gene's germline CDR1 is SGHNT and CDR2 YYREEE (reference sequence). In DNA, the CDR3 is TGTGCCAGCAGCCCCCCTGGGGGAATAGCGGATGGCTACACCTTC. Protein sequence: CASSPPGGIADGYTF.

The V gene is TRBV12-3 or TRBV12-4, the J gene TRBJ2-1, with D maybe TRBD2 (7 bases). This CDR3 comprises 12 residues. Trimming removed 9 bases from V and 11 bases from J, with 17 bases in between. The chain's CDR3 is CASLGGGLQQFF. CDR3 DNA: TGTGCCAGTTTGGGCGGGGGCCTACAGCAGTTCTTC.

The chain is built from TRBV6-4 and TRBJ2-5; 8 bases are shared with TRBD1. Germline V gives CDR1 MRHNA, CDR2 SNTAGT. J gave up 3 bases and V 8 bases, and 8 bases lay outside the gene matches. The CDR3 has 14 residues. CDR3 sequence reads: CASRTGTAEETQYF. CDR3 nucleotide sequence: TGTGCCAGCCGGACAGGGACAGCTGAAGAGACCCAGTACTTC.

This clone was seen a handful of times. V and J are TRBV5-1 and TRBJ1-1, with D perhaps TRBD1 (5 bases). V was pared by 4 bases and J by 4 bases, with 23 bases between. The CDR3 length is 17 residues. Germline CDR1 reads SGHRS; CDR2 reads YFSETQ. Written as DNA, the CDR3 is TGCGCCAGCAGCCCATACCGCAATACAGGCCGGGTCACTGAAGCTTTCTTT. It codes for CASSPYRNTGRVTEAFF.

The chain couples TRBV7-9 to TRBJ1-5, with a possible D match to TRBD1 (5 bases). V was shortened by 2 bases and J by 2 bases, with 13 bases between the two germline ends. Germline V CDR1 and CDR2: SEHNR, FQNEAQ (reference sequence). There are 16 residues in the CDR3. CDR3 nucleotide sequence: TGTGCCAGCAGCTTAAGTTGTCAGGGCGGCAATCAGCCCCAGCATTTT. Its protein product is CASSLSCQGGNQPQHF. Complete variable domain (other parts from reference TRBV7-9 and TRBJ1-5): DTGVSQNPRHKITKRGQNVTFRCDPISEHNRLYWYRQTLGQGPEFLTYFQNEAQLEKSRLLSDRFSAERPKGSFSTLEIQRTEQGDSAMYLCASSLSCQGGNQPQHFGDGTRLSIL.

The rearrangement links TRBV10-2 to TRBJ2-3; 10 bases are shared with TRBD2. CDR1 is WSHSY and CDR2 is SAAADI in the germline V gene. The CDR3 contains 15 residues. V was clipped by 6 bases and J by 6 bases; unmatched bases: 9. CDR3 in amino acids: CASSQSGGDGDTQYF. The CDR3, as DNA: TGCGCCAGCAGCCAGAGCGGGGGGGATGGTGATACGCAGTATTTT.

Only one count was recorded for this clone. This rearrangement joins TRBV2 to TRBJ2-1, with 7 nucleotides matching TRBD1. CDR3 length: 12 amino acids. The J segment lost 9 bases and the V segment lost 4 bases, leaving 3 bases of the junction unmatched. CDR1 and CDR2 (germline): SNHLY, FYNNEI. CDR3 loop: CASSVAGGEQFF. The CDR3 region has the DNA TGTGCCAGCAGTGTTGCAGGGGGTGAGCAGTTCTTC. The full variable domain, with the rest looked up from reference TRBV2 and TRBJ2-1, is EPEVTQTPSHQVTQMGQEVILRCVPISNHLYFYWYRQILGQKVEFLVSFYNNEISEKSEIFDDQFSVERPDGSNFTLKIRSTKLEDSAMYFCASSVAGGEQFFGPGTRLTVL.

This chain joins TRBV2 and TRBJ2-3; TRBD1 is a possible D gene (5 bases). Germline V gene sequence: CDR1 SNHLY, CDR2 FYNNEI. This CDR3 contains 13 residues. The ends were cut back, 4 bases at V and 1 base at J, with 6 bases in the middle. The CDR3 nucleotides are TGTGCCAGCAGTGGACAGCGCACAGATACGCAGTATTTT. It codes for CASSGQRTDTQYF.

V gene TRBV3-1 (or the pseudogene TRBV3-2) combines with J gene TRBJ2-7; 8 bases align to TRBD2. The CDR3 is made up of 15 amino acids. Germline trimming cut 4 bases from V and 6 bases from J; bases unmatched to any gene: 11. Germline assignment: CDR1 LGHDT and CDR2 YNNKEL (reference sequence). CDR3: CASSPRAAGDAEQYF. In DNA form, the CDR3 reads TGTGCCAGCAGCCCTCGAGCAGCGGGAGATGCCGAGCAGTACTTC.

V is TRBV3-1 (or the pseudogene TRBV3-2) and J is TRBJ2-1, with TRBD2 identical over 7 bases. Germline V gene data show CDR1 as LGHDT and CDR2 as YNNKEL (reference sequence). The V gene end was trimmed by 4 bases and the J gene end by 8 bases; junction bases not matched to a gene: 11. This CDR3 is built from 15 residues. The CDR3 bases are TGTGCCAGCAGCCCTACTAGCGCCTTGGACCATGAGCAGTTCTTC. Its protein product is CASSPTSALDHEQFF.

In its sample, this clone was seen once. This rearrangement joins TRBV5-1 to TRBJ1-4; D is unclear. The CDR3 runs 14 residues. Germline V gives CDR1 SGHRS, CDR2 YFSETQ. Trimming left V 2 bases short and J 3 bases short, with 8 bases between. CDR3 residues: CASSFEGPNEKLFF. In DNA form, the CDR3 reads TGCGCCAGCAGCTTTGAGGGTCCTAATGAAAAACTGTTTTTT.

V is TRBV7-2 and J is TRBJ2-7; the D is unclear. The CDR3 is 17 residues long. Trimming stripped 4 bases from V and 4 bases from J, with 23 bases between. Germline V gene lookup returns CDR1 SGHTA and CDR2 FQGNSA. The CDR3, as DNA: TGTGCCAGCAGCTCTTCACCCCGCACGGGTCCGGATTACGAGCAGTACTTC. This translates into CASSSSPRTGPDYEQYF.

DNA for the CDR3: TGTGCCAGCAGCTTATCGGGGACAGATACGCAGTATTTT. This translates into CASSLSGTDTQYF. The chain recombines TRBV7-9 with TRBJ2-3; D possibly corresponds to TRBD2 (5 bases). Trimming took 2 bases from V and 3 from J, leaving 6 bases between them. The germline CDR1 and CDR2 sequences are SEHNR and FQNEAQ (reference sequence). The CDR3 contains 13 residues.

V gene TRBV19 combines with J gene TRBJ2-6; 9 bases match TRBD1. Germline lookup yields CDR1 LNHDA and CDR2 SQIVND (reference sequence). The CDR3 spans 16 residues. V was pared by 6 bases and J by 1 base, with 4 bases of the junction left unmatched. Here the CDR3 reads CASRGQGGSGANVLTF. Written as DNA, the CDR3 is TGTGCCAGTAGGGGACAGGGAGGGTCTGGGGCCAACGTCCTGACTTTC.

The rearrangement joins TRBV10-3 to TRBJ1-1, with TRBD1 identical over 9 bases. Germline loops: CDR1 ENHRY, CDR2 SYGVKD. With V trimmed by 9 bases and J by 1 base, 9 bases remained unmatched. This CDR3 is built from 15 residues. CDR3 DNA sequence: TGTGCCATTAGGGGTTCGACAGGGGGGAACACTGAAGCTTTCTTT. It codes for CAIRGSTGGNTEAFF.

Of note for this clone: A much larger clone differs from this one at a single base, so this may be a read error. The sample contains more than one DNA sequence encoding this CDR3. The chain joins TRBV6-4 to TRBJ2-3, with D maybe TRBD2 (5 bases). Germline-derived CDR1 and CDR2 are MRHNA and SNTAGT. The CDR3 has 15 residues. CDR3 protein: CASSEGVKGTDTQYF. The DNA of the CDR3 is TGTGCCAGTAGTGAGGGAGTTAAGGGCACAGATACGCAGTATTTT.

CDR3 nucleotides: TGTGCCAGCTCATTTGGTCAAAACGCGAATGAAAAACTGTTTTTT. It codes for CASSFGQNANEKLFF. This chain links TRBV18 with TRBJ1-4, with unresolved D. This CDR3 contains 15 residues. Germline-derived CDR1 and CDR2 are KGHSH and LQKENI. V was shortened by 5 bases and J by 5 bases, with 15 bases between the two germline ends.

This clone came up a few times. This chain uses TRBV2 with TRBJ2-5; 10 bases align to TRBD2. CDR3 length: 15 amino acids. The V and J ends lost 1 base and 3 bases, in that order; junction bases with no gene match: 2. Germline loops: CDR1 SNHLY, CDR2 FYNNEI. CDR3 in amino acids: CASSEVLAGEETQYF. The CDR3 DNA follows: TGTGCCAGCAGTGAAGTTCTAGCGGGGGAAGAGACCCAGTACTTC. The full variable domain, in which reference TRBV2 and TRBJ2-5 provide the parts outside the CDR3, is EPEVTQTPSHQVTQMGQEVILRCVPISNHLYFYWYRQILGQKVEFLVSFYNNEISEKSEIFDDQFSVERPDGSNFTLKIRSTKLEDSAMYFCASSEVLAGEETQYFGPGTRLLVL.

The rearrangement links TRBV7-2 to TRBJ1-4; a weak D match, TRBD1 (5 bases). Germline V gene sequence: CDR1 SGHTA, CDR2 FQGNSA. The length of the CDR3 is 14 residues. Trimming took 0 bases from V and 5 from J, leaving 7 bases between them. The CDR3 bases are TGTGCCAGCAGCTTAGCCGGGGGGAATGAAAAACTGTTTTTT. This codes for CASSLAGGNEKLFF.

V gene TRBV7-6 combines with J gene TRBJ2-3; D unclear. The CDR3 covers 15 residues. Deletions cut 5 bases from V and 0 bases from J, with 12 bases between. CDR1 and CDR2 from the germline V gene are SGHVS and FNYEAQ. CDR3 protein: CASSEEAASTDTQYF. CDR3 nucleotides: TGTGCCAGCAGCGAAGAGGCCGCTAGCACAGATACGCAGTATTTT.

V gene TRBV19 combines with J gene TRBJ2-5; 9 nucleotides agree with TRBD1. This CDR3 has 14 residues. Germline CDR1 reads LNHDA; CDR2 reads SQIVND (reference sequence). The J segment lost 3 bases and the V segment lost 4 bases, leaving 3 bases of the junction unmatched. The DNA of the CDR3 is TGTGCCAGTAGTAAACGGACAGGGGAAGAGACCCAGTACTTC. Its protein is CASSKRTGEETQYF. Looking up the rest from reference TRBV19 and TRBJ2-5 gives the full variable domain: DGGITQSPKYLFRKEGQNVTLSCEQNLNHDAMYWYRQDPGQGLRLIYYSQIVNDFQKGDIAEGYSVSREKKESFPLTVTSAQKNPTAFYLCASSKRTGEETQYFGPGTRLLVL.